These 26 T cell receptor beta chains were sequenced from one sample in a study of cytomegalovirus exposure and HLA in healthy donors. The PCR employed 60 Vbeta primers together with 13 Jbeta primers. Sequencing used immunoSEQ multiplex PCR; TCRdb keeps in-frame clones, though not all of them. Counted here are about 130,000 clones, more than 70% occurring once; the ten biggest clones make up 2.5% to 3.5%. Material: PBMCs. Receptors were obtained from a man aged 35-49 years in good health and CMV-seronegative.

V is TRBV7-9 and J is TRBJ1-1, with 7 bases identical to TRBD1. After removal of 9 bases from V and 0 bases from J, the junction contained 1 base not matched to a gene. CDR3 length: 12 amino acids. Germline loops: CDR1 SEHNR, CDR2 FQNEAQ (reference sequence). The CDR3 nucleotides are TGTGCCAGGGGACAGATGAACACTGAAGCTTTCTTT. It is translated as CARGQMNTEAFF.

V and J are TRBV30 and TRBJ1-2; possibly TRBD1 for D (5 bases). The germline V gene has CDR1 GTSNPN and CDR2 SVGIG (reference sequence). The V and J ends lost 6 bases and 0 bases respectively, with 14 bases between them. The CDR3 consists of 14 residues. Written as DNA, the CDR3 is TGTGCCTGTCCCCGACCGACAGCTAACTATGGCTACACCTTC. Its protein product is CACPRPTANYGYTF.

The chain joins TRBV7-8 to TRBJ1-1; D remains ambiguous. The length of the CDR3 is 13 residues. Germline values: CDR1 SGHVS, CDR2 FQNEAQ. V lost 1 base, J lost 7 bases, and 10 bases lay in between. CDR3 sequence: CASSLVRSLEAFF. CDR3 in DNA: TGTGCCAGCAGCTTAGTTCGGTCCCTTGAAGCTTTCTTT.

V usage is TRBV11-3 and J usage is TRBJ1-1; maybe TRBD1 (5 bases). This CDR3 contains 16 residues. Looked up from germline, CDR1 is SGHNT and CDR2 is YENEEA. V was pared by 5 bases and J by 0 bases, with 16 bases between. The CDR3 nucleotides are TGTGCCAGCAGCCTTCGGGACTTTTACATGAACACTGAAGCTTTCTTT. It yields the protein CASSLRDFYMNTEAFF.

The rearrangement uses TRBV4-3 and TRBJ1-5; D remains ambiguous. Germline assignment: CDR1 LGHNA and CDR2 YSLEER. V was shortened by 0 bases and J by 4 bases, with 10 bases between the two germline ends. This CDR3 region has 15 residues. The CDR3 sequence is CASSQDYHGNQPQHF. CDR3 sequence (DNA): TGCGCCAGCAGCCAAGACTACCACGGGAATCAGCCCCAGCATTTT.

This chain uses TRBV5-4 with TRBJ2-7; 8 bases map to TRBD1. The CDR3 extends over 15 amino acids. The germline V gene encodes CDR1 SGHNT and CDR2 YYREEE (reference sequence). The V gene end was trimmed by 1 base and the J gene end by 3 bases; junction bases not matched to a gene: 6. The CDR3, as DNA: TGTGCCAGCAGCTTGATCACAGGGGGATACTACGAGCAGTACTTC. Its protein is CASSLITGGYYEQYF. Full variable domain (outside the CDR3, taken from reference TRBV5-4 and TRBJ2-7): ETGVTQSPTHLIKTRGQQVTLRCSSQSGHNTVSWYQQALGQGPQFIFQYYREEENGRGNFPPRFSGLQFPNYSSELNVNALELDDSALYLCASSLITGGYYEQYFGPGTRLTVT.

The CDR3 loop is CASQTGNRWGELFF. The CDR3 DNA reads TGTGCCAGTCAAACAGGGAACAGGTGGGGGGAGCTGTTTTTT. The chain joins TRBV19 to TRBJ2-2, with D tentatively TRBD1 (6 bases). CDR1 is LNHDA, CDR2 SQIVND, per germline (reference sequence). The CDR3 length is 14 residues. V was clipped by 8 bases and J by 8 bases, with 18 bases between them.

This clone was seen only a few times. The V call is TRBV19, the J call TRBJ2-6, with D unresolved. The V gene's germline CDR1 is LNHDA and CDR2 SQIVND (reference sequence). CDR3 length equals 14 residues. Trimming removed 8 bases at V and 1 base at J, with 9 bases between. The CDR3 sequence: CASGPHSGANVLTF. CDR3 sequence (DNA): TGTGCCAGTGGGCCCCATTCTGGGGCCAACGTCCTGACTTTC. Using reference TRBV19 and TRBJ2-6 for the parts outside the CDR3, the full variable domain is DGGITQSPKYLFRKEGQNVTLSCEQNLNHDAMYWYRQDPGQGLRLIYYSQIVNDFQKGDIAEGYSVSREKKESFPLTVTSAQKNPTAFYLCASGPHSGANVLTFGAGSRLTVL.

The chain employs TRBV19 and TRBJ2-7; TRBD2 agrees at 14 bases. Germline V gives CDR1 LNHDA, CDR2 SQIVND (reference sequence). With 6 bases clipped from V and 3 bases from J, the junction kept 4 bases outside the gene matches. There are 15 residues in the CDR3. Here the CDR3 reads CASRMTSGRDYEQYF. CDR3 coding DNA: TGTGCCAGTAGGATGACTAGCGGGAGGGACTACGAGCAGTACTTC.

The chain combines TRBV7-3 with TRBJ2-2; weak D call: TRBD1 (6 bases). The CDR3 contains 15 residues. V was cut by 0 bases and J by 1 base, with 6 bases left in between. The germline V gene has CDR1 SGHTA and CDR2 FQGTGA. In DNA, the CDR3 is TGTGCCAGCAGCTTAACGGGACAGAACACCGGGGAGCTGTTTTTT. Residues: CASSLTGQNTGELFF.

The gene calls are TRBV6-5 and TRBJ1-2; 9 bases match TRBD1. Per the germline V gene, CDR1 is MNHEY and CDR2 is SVGAGI. This CDR3 spans 14 amino acids. V was pared by 6 bases and J by 4 bases, with 6 bases of the junction left unmatched. The CDR3 reads CASRDRGLRYGYTF. CDR3 sequence (DNA): TGTGCCAGCAGAGACAGGGGGTTGCGCTATGGCTACACCTTC.

The gene calls are TRBV7-2 and TRBJ2-5; D is unresolved. The CDR3 is 11 residues long. Trimming left V 5 bases short and J 5 bases short, with 6 bases between. The germline gives CDR1 SGHTA, CDR2 FQGNSA. This CDR3 is CASSLTETQYF. The CDR3 DNA is TGTGCCAGCAGCCTCACTGAGACCCAGTACTTC.

This rearrangement joins TRBV28 to TRBJ2-7, with D maybe TRBD1 (6 bases). The CDR3 has 13 residues. In germline, CDR1 is MDHEN, CDR2 SYDVKM. CDR3 loop: CASESGQAYEQYF. In DNA, the CDR3 is TGTGCAAGCGAGTCGGGACAAGCCTACGAGCAGTACTTC.

This clone showed up just once. The V and J genes are TRBV7-9 and TRBJ2-6; 7 bases align to TRBD1. Germline V gives CDR1 SEHNR, CDR2 FQNEAQ (reference sequence). V dropped 5 bases and J dropped 11; count of bases not matched to a gene: 15. The CDR3 runs to 16 residues. The DNA of the CDR3 is TGTGCCAGCAGCCCAGGGCCACAGGGGAATCAGGACGTCCTGACTTTC. It yields the protein CASSPGPQGNQDVLTF. Using reference TRBV7-9 and TRBJ2-6 for the parts outside the CDR3, the full variable domain is DTGVSQNPRHKITKRGQNVTFRCDPISEHNRLYWYRQTLGQGPEFLTYFQNEAQLEKSRLLSDRFSAERPKGSFSTLEIQRTEQGDSAMYLCASSPGPQGNQDVLTFGAGSRLTVL.

V usage is TRBV15 and J usage is TRBJ1-4; 9 bases are a match to TRBD1. V lost 5 bases and J lost 8; bases outside the gene matches: 3. CDR1 is LNHNV and CDR2 is YYDKDF in the germline V gene (reference sequence). The CDR3 extends over 13 amino acids. The CDR3 region has the DNA TGTGCCACCAGCGGGACAGGGTCAGAAAAACTGTTTTTT. Translation gives CATSGTGSEKLFF. Complete variable domain (other parts from reference TRBV15 and TRBJ1-4): DAMVIQNPRYQVTQFGKPVTLSCSQTLNHNVMYWYQQKSSQAPKLLFHYYDKDFNNEADTPDNFQSRRPNTSFCFLDIRSPGLGDTAMYLCATSGTGSEKLFFGSGTQLSVL.

This chain connects TRBV7-3 to TRBJ1-1; 9 bases line up with TRBD1. In germline, CDR1 is SGHTA, CDR2 FQGTGA. The CDR3 runs 14 residues. V lost 6 bases and J lost 2; bases outside the gene matches: 4. Here the CDR3 reads CASRPGQGNTEAFF. Written as DNA, the CDR3 is TGTGCCAGCAGACCGGGACAGGGAAACACTGAAGCTTTCTTT.

This clone was seen more than once but under ten times. The chain is built from TRBV30 and TRBJ2-7, with a possible D match to TRBD2 (6 bases). Germline CDR1 is GTSNPN and CDR2 is SVGIG (reference sequence). V lost 4 bases to trimming and J lost 7 bases, with 17 bases between them. The CDR3 consists of 13 residues. The CDR3 coding sequence is TGTGCCTGGAAATCGGGCGGGGCCTGGGAGCAGTACTTC. As protein: CAWKSGGAWEQYF.

This chain uses TRBV7-9 with TRBJ1-5; no reliable D call. From germline, CDR1 is SEHNR and CDR2 FQNEAQ (reference sequence). V was cut by 3 bases and J by 4 bases, with 7 bases left in between. The CDR3 loop spans 13 amino acids. The CDR3 bases are TGTGCCAGCAGCTTCGTAGAGAATCAGCCCCAGCATTTT. This codes for CASSFVENQPQHF.

The chain employs TRBV5-1 and TRBJ2-1; D is uncertain. CDR1 and CDR2 from the germline V gene are SGHRS and YFSETQ. Trimming pared 1 base from V and 3 bases from J, leaving 5 bases between. The CDR3 sequence is 13 residues long. The CDR3 protein is CASSLTFYNEQFF. The CDR3 coding sequence is TGCGCCAGCAGCTTGACTTTCTACAATGAGCAGTTCTTC.

This clone was counted once. The chain is built from TRBV19 and TRBJ1-5, with TRBD1 identical over 8 bases. The CDR3 sequence is 14 residues long. The germline V gene encodes CDR1 LNHDA and CDR2 SQIVND (reference sequence). Trimming at V came to 6 bases and at J to 7 bases, leaving 8 bases not matched to a gene. DNA for the CDR3: TGTGCCAGTAGGACCCGACAGGGGAACCAGCCCCAGCATTTT. This gives the protein CASRTRQGNQPQHF.

V usage is TRBV27 and J usage is TRBJ2-5, with D tentatively TRBD1 (6 bases). The germline CDR1 and CDR2 sequences are MNHEY and SMNVEV (reference sequence). With 6 bases removed from V and 5 bases from J, the gap between germline ends came to 13 bases. This CDR3 is built from 13 residues. This chain's CDR3 is CASSTGIRETQYF. The CDR3 DNA sequence: TGTGCCAGCAGCACAGGGATTCGGGAGACCCAGTACTTC.

The chain carries TRBV4-3 and TRBJ2-2; D is possibly TRBD1 (6 bases). The CDR3 sequence is 18 residues long. Germline V lookup: CDR1 LGHNA, CDR2 YSLEER. V lost 1 base and J lost 1, with 16 bases in between. The CDR3 protein is CASSQGLTRTVNTGELFF. CDR3 DNA: TGCGCCAGCAGCCAAGGTCTTACGCGGACAGTGAACACCGGGGAGCTGTTTTTT.

This clone was found a few times. The chain has TRBV30 and TRBJ2-7, with D maybe TRBD2 (7 bases). V was clipped by 5 bases and J by 6 bases, with 14 bases between them. The CDR3 runs 12 residues. CDR1 GTSNPN and CDR2 SVGIG come from the germline V gene (reference sequence). The CDR3 protein is CAWGGGAGEQYF. The CDR3 DNA follows: TGTGCCTGGGGAGGGGGGGCGGGCGAGCAGTACTTC.

The chain has TRBV4-1 and TRBJ1-2, with TRBD1 matching over 10 bases. Trimming removed 4 bases from V and 0 bases from J; junction bases left unmatched: 11. The V gene's germline CDR1 is MGHRA and CDR2 YSYEKL. The length of the CDR3 is 18 residues. The CDR3 nucleotides are TGCGCCAGCAGCCGCATGGGGACAGGGGCTCTCTCTAACTATGGCTACACCTTC. This translates into CASSRMGTGALSNYGYTF.

The V call is TRBV7-9, the J call TRBJ2-7; D perhaps matches TRBD1 (5 bases). Looked up from germline, CDR1 is SEHNR and CDR2 is FQNEAQ (reference sequence). The CDR3 is 14 residues long. Trimming removed 8 bases from V and 1 base from J, with 15 bases in between. The CDR3 DNA reads as TGTGCCAGCGCGGATCTGACAGCTTCCTACGAGCAGTACTTC. It specifies CASADLTASYEQYF.

This clone is a singleton in its sample. This chain connects TRBV29-1 to TRBJ1-1, with 11 bases identical to TRBD1. CDR1 is SQVTM, CDR2 ANQGSEA, per germline. V lost 1 base and J lost 8; bases outside the gene matches: 3. The length of the CDR3 is 13 residues. The chain's CDR3 is CSVEGGQGGEAFF. Here the CDR3 DNA reads TGCAGCGTTGAAGGGGGACAGGGGGGAGAAGCTTTCTTT.